This T cell receptor (beta chain) was sequenced during a study of human T cells and chemical hapten exposure. Study as a whole: Patients, largely female, had alopecia areata, totalis or universalis.

This clonotype was counted a few times. Its antigen is as yet unknown. Study results and limitations: Clustering by CDR3 similarity yielded significantly more large clusters from expanded TCRs than controls.

TCRdb re-derived calls from the RACE reads in MiXCR, one entry per CDR3 protein. This sample carries some 110,000 distinct CDR3 sequences, 11% of them seen once, and the ten largest clones take approximately 2.5%. As for time point: patch test 3, about 24 weeks after DPC sensitization. The treatment was: therapeutic diphenylcyclopropenone sensitization with weekly scalp DPC. Unfractionated whole blood yielded total RNA. In germline, CDR1 is ENHRY, CDR2 SYGVKD. V was trimmed by 0 bases and J by 5 bases, leaving 13 bases between them. The CDR3 sequence is 15 residues long. This sequence originates from a woman between 50 and 59 years old with alopecia areata. Some clones in this sample may be carry-over from other donors' samples. V is TRBV10-3 and J is TRBJ2-5; D might be TRBD2 (6 bases). Sequenced here: whole blood, sampled in connection with sensitization to the hapten diphenylcyclopropenone (DPC). In DNA, the CDR3 is TGTGCCATCAGTGAGTCGGTCGGGAGTTGGGAGACCCAGTACTTC. Protein sequence: CAISESVGSWETQYF.